Listed below are T cell receptor beta chains from one sample, sequenced in a study of CD8 T cells in Susac syndrome. TCRdb called the immunoSEQ multiplex PCR reads again in MiXCR, with one record for every CDR3 protein. The sample consists of 95,000 to 150,000 distinct CDR3 sequences, 96% of them appearing once. The sample was CD4+ T cells from PBMCs. The source is a human donor with Susac syndrome. CDR3s include the opening cysteine and the closing phenylalanine or tryptophan. D genes are given only for firm matches. A row's size may be missing; if present it is once, few, many or a size class.

-,TRBV4-2,TRBD2,15,TRBJ2-1,CASSSGTSVLSEQFF,TGTGCCAGCAGTTCCGGGACTAGCGTACTATCGGAGCAGTTCTTC
-,TRBV7-2,-,15,TRBJ2-3,CASSLDGTSTDTQYF,TGTGCCAGCAGCTTAGACGGGACTAGCACAGATACGCAGTATTTT
-,TRBV12-3/TRBV12-4,-,13,TRBJ2-7,CASSPNLGMKQYF,TGTGCCAGCAGTCCCAATCTGGGGATGAAGCAGTACTTC
few,TRBV25-1,-,14,TRBJ2-1,CASSFLSSYNEQFF,TGTGCCAGCTCGTTCTTGAGCTCCTACAATGAGCAGTTCTTC
-,TRBV20-1,TRBD1,14,TRBJ1-4,CSARVGQGNEKLFF,TGCAGTGCTAGAGTGGGACAGGGGAATGAAAAACTGTTTTTT
-,TRBV7-2,TRBD1,16,TRBJ2-7,CASSTRAPTGSFRQYF,TGTGCCAGCAGCACTAGAGCCCCGACAGGGAGTTTTAGGCAGTACTTC
-,TRBV29-1,-,11,TRBJ1-2,CSVEVGGGYTF,TGCAGCGTTGAGGTGGGGGGAGGCTACACCTTC
-,TRBV4-2,-,12,TRBJ1-2,CASSQDSNGYTF,TGTGCCAGCAGCCAAGATTCGAATGGCTACACCTTC
-,TRBV5-4,-,15,TRBJ2-6,CASSSRQAGANVLTF,TGTGCCAGCAGCTCCCGACAGGCTGGGGCCAACGTCCTGACTTTC
-,TRBV28,TRBD1,14,TRBJ1-2,CASSEDRVPVGYTF,TGTGCCAGCAGCGAGGACAGGGTGCCAGTTGGCTACACCTTC
once,TRBV19,TRBD1,15,TRBJ2-7,CASSISGQASYEQYF,TGTGCCAGTAGTATCTCGGGACAGGCCTCCTACGAGCAGTACTTC
-,TRBV5-1,TRBD1,16,TRBJ2-7,CASSLLEADRGYEQYF,TGCGCCAGCAGCCTTCTGGAGGCGGACAGGGGCTACGAGCAGTACTTC
-,TRBV29-1,TRBD2,13,TRBJ2-7,CSVSTSGTYEQYF,TGCAGCGTTTCTACTAGCGGAACCTACGAGCAGTACTTC
-,TRBV24-1,TRBD1,16,TRBJ2-7,CATSDPQGTGTYEQYF,TGTGCCACCAGTGATCCACAGGGGACAGGGACCTACGAGCAGTACTTC
once,TRBV7-2,-,15,TRBJ2-3,CASSNRRAGTDTQYF,TGTGCCAGCAGTAACAGGAGGGCCGGGACAGATACGCAGTATTTT
-,TRBV28,-,14,TRBJ2-5,CASREGTVQETQYF,TGTGCCAGCAGGGAAGGGACGGTCCAAGAGACCCAGTACTTC
-,TRBV29-1,-,12,TRBJ2-7,CSAQVPSEEQYF,TGCAGCGCCCAGGTCCCCTCAGAGGAGCAGTACTTC
-,TRBV4-2,-,18,TRBJ1-5,CASSQEWGGGSRNQPQHF,TGTGCCAGCAGCCAAGAGTGGGGCGGGGGCAGTCGCAATCAGCCCCAGCATTTT
-,TRBV6-6,-,12,TRBJ1-4,CASSYSREKLFF,TGTGCCAGCAGTTATTCCAGGGAGAAACTGTTTTTT
-,TRBV20-1,TRBD1,14,TRBJ1-2,CSAKPRQGNYGYTF,TGCAGTGCTAAGCCCCGACAGGGAAACTATGGCTACACCTTC
-,TRBV30,-,14,TRBJ1-2,CAWSVEGSYYGYTF,TGTGCCTGGAGTGTTGAGGGGTCCTACTATGGCTACACCTTC
-,TRBV7-2,-,14,TRBJ1-1,CASSLTGKNTEAFF,TGTGCCAGCAGCTTAACGGGGAAGAACACTGAAGCTTTCTTT
-,TRBV5-4,-,15,TRBJ1-2,CASSLVTDSHYGYTF,TGTGCCAGCAGCCTCGTGACGGACAGCCACTATGGCTACACCTTC
-,TRBV9,-,14,TRBJ2-6,CASSSVPGANVLTF,TGTGCCAGCAGCTCCGTCCCCGGGGCCAACGTCCTGACTTTC